This is a list of T cell receptor beta chains from one sample in a study of CD8 T cells in ankylosing spondylitis. TCRdb itself ran the 5' RACE reads through MiXCR, one entry per CDR3 protein. The sample records fewer than 500,000 distinct CDR3 sequences, 20% to 25% being singletons. The sample was blood, either unsorted or a sorted T cell fraction (not recorded which). These receptors came from a male donor with ankylosing spondylitis. CDR3s leave out the opening cysteine and the closing phenylalanine or tryptophan. A D gene is named only where the DNA matches it firmly.

V | D | CDR3
TRBV6-2/TRBV6-3 | TRBD1 | ASSYPPGRQGSFDEQY
TRBV3-1 | . | ASSPRGSGLPREQY
TRBV20-1 | . | SARSAGYGYT
TRBV6-1 | . | ASSLPHRTEAF
TRBV11-2 | . | ASSLGGANTGELF
TRBV21-1 | . | ASSKAINKSGSYEKLF
TRBV27 | . | ASKSRTATNEKLF
TRBV5-6 | . | ASSLLNYGYT
TRBV12-3/TRBV12-4 | . | ASSKLGREQF
TRBV6-2/TRBV6-3 | . | ASSYSELSLPYEQY
TRBV5-1 | TRBD1 | ASSIQQGNIQY
TRBV10-2 | . | ASSDRVIETQY
TRBV24-1 | TRBD2 | ATSDLGLAGGEQF
TRBV5-1 | . | ASSLFAPQETQY
TRBV2 | . | ASRSQVVLRGGYT
TRBV7-2 | . | ASSLNRDEQF
TRBV5-1 | . | ASSFTYNEQF
TRBV12-3/TRBV12-4 | TRBD1 | ASSLVGTGRLDTEAF
TRBV4-3 | TRBD2 | ASSPQLAGDAEQY
TRBV7-2 | TRBD1 | ASSPPPGQGKPDTQY
TRBV5-1 | . | ASSLSGGGTEAF
TRBV7-2 | TRBD1 | ASSSHPLQGAGYT
TRBV28 | TRBD2 | ASSLGLAGASTDTQY
TRBV28 | TRBD2 | ASTLAGGPGNEQF
TRBV5-1 | TRBD1 | ASRNTGGMETQY
TRBV5-1 | TRBD2 | ASSALAGGPWEQF
TRBV10-3 | TRBD1 | AIRPGTTGDEQF
TRBV5-1 | TRBD2 | ASSLKTSGSADTQY
TRBV10-3 | TRBD2 | AIRGREGYNEQF
TRBV20-1 | TRBD1 | SARPQGRTEAF
TRBV12-3/TRBV12-4 | TRBD1 | ASSEALTGGTVWEKLF
TRBV7-8 | . | ASSLFSGVLYNEQF